This T cell receptor (beta chain) was sequenced in a study of blood T cell repertoires in COVID-19. The overall study: COVID-19 samples, acute and convalescent, were from the United States, Italy and Spain. T cells, B-cell-depleted T cells, or PBMCs supplied cDNA or gDNA.

CDR1 is LNHDA, CDR2 SQIVND, per germline (reference sequence). Trimming pared 3 bases from V and 4 bases from J, leaving 18 bases between. The CDR3 totals 16 residues. In the study's own analysis: Amplification of reference gene primers provided the estimated nucleated cell counts. Method: immunoSEQ multiplex PCR; TCRdb's copy keeps in-frame clones and lacks some. Clonal size and the V and J genes are those of that table, whereas D and trimming came from the DNA. The repertoire includes some 250,000 clones, over 70% of them detected once, and roughly 5% sits in the top ten. Material: peripheral blood. The source is an elderly man with acute or convalescent COVID-19. The chain joins TRBV19 to TRBJ2-5; D perhaps matches TRBD2 (6 bases). CDR3 DNA sequence: TGTGCCAGTAGTATCACGGGACTCTCCCTCCTAGAGACCCAGTACTTC. It is translated as CASSITGLSLLETQYF.